This TCR beta chain is drawn from a study of T cells in Graves' hyperthyroidism and ophthalmopathy. Amplified TCR beta CDR3 regions came from RNA transcripts. Researchers ran a first-round RT-PCR on the TCR CDR3 using the HTBI primer set. TCRdb used MiXCR to reprocess the multiplex PCR reads, holding one entry per CDR3 protein. The sample has fewer than 400,000 distinct CDR3 sequences; roughly an eighth are singletons. In the ophthalmopathy cohort, Clinical Activity Score was at least 3, NOSPECS grade at least 4, and duration under 3 months. In this sample, this clonotype turned up a few times. This clonotype originated in a man aged 45-65 years with Graves' ophthalmopathy. Sequenced: blood.

The CDR3: CASSPVPPGIKNEQFF. The CDR3, as DNA: TGTGCCAGCTCACCAGTTCCCCCCGGGATTAAAAATGAGCAGTTCTTC. The chain employs TRBV18 and TRBJ2-1; tentative D call: TRBD2 (5 bases). This CDR3 has 16 amino acids. Germline V gives CDR1 KGHSH, CDR2 LQKENI. The V and J ends lost 2 bases and 7 bases respectively, with 18 bases between them.